This T cell receptor (beta chain) was obtained from a study of metastatic and nonmetastatic thyroid tumors. Thyroid surgery was preceded by no treatment in any patient. Trimming took 0 bases from V and 4 from J; bases not matched to a gene: 7. The CDR3 totals 16 residues. Germline V gives CDR1 WSHSY, CDR2 SAAADI. TCRdb reanalyzed the PCR reads via MiXCR. The table lists about 52,000 clones, roughly a sixth of them singletons. At least ten counts were recorded for this clone. This chain joins TRBV10-2 and TRBJ2-5; TRBD2 matches 8 bases. Sequencing used blood. This clonotype was obtained from a female donor with papillary thyroid cancer or a benign thyroid nodule (not recorded which). Some clones in this sample may be carry-over from other donors' samples. CDR3 DNA: TGCGCCAGCAGTGAGTCGAACGGGAGGGCAGCAGAGACCCAGTACTTC. Translated: CASSESNGRAAETQYF.